This T cell receptor beta chain originates from a study of T-cell reconstitution after alpha-beta-depleted transplantation in children. This clonotype was found many times. Unique molecular identifiers were used to barcode this TCRbeta library. TCRdb reprocessed the PCR reads with MiXCR, giving one entry per CDR3 protein. The profile shows some 590,000 distinct CDR3 sequences, roughly 10% of them singletons. Germline V gene data show CDR1 as MDHEN and CDR2 as SYDVKM. This CDR3 comprises 15 residues. V was clipped by 6 bases and J by 2 bases, with 14 bases between them. This receptor was taken from a human donor who donated a stem cell graft to a child with acute myeloid leukemia. The V call is TRBV28, the J call TRBJ1-5; D gene unclear. This sample comprised PBMCs from the stem cell graft donor, obtained from the stem cell graft. Here the CDR3 reads CASRPGEGRNQPQHF. The DNA for the CDR3 is TGTGCCAGCAGGCCCGGGGAAGGGCGCAATCAGCCCCAGCATTTT.